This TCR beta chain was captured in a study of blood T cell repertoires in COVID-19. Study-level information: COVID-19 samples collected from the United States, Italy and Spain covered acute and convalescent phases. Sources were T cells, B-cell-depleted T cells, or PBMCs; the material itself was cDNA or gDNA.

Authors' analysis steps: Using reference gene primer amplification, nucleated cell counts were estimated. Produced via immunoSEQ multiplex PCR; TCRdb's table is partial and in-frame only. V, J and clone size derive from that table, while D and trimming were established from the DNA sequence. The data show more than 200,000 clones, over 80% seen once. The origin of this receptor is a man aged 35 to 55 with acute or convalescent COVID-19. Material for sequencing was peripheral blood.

The CDR3 DNA follows: TGCGCCAGCAGCTTGGGGACTAGCGGGAGGGCCGGAGAGACCCAGTACTTC. It specifies CASSLGTSGRAGETQYF. This chain uses TRBV5-1 with TRBJ2-5, with 15 bases identical to TRBD2. Trimming removed 0 bases from V and 4 bases from J; junction bases left unmatched: 4. This CDR3 has 17 residues. Germline V gene sequence: CDR1 SGHRS, CDR2 YFSETQ.